This T cell receptor (beta chain) is drawn from a study of shared clonotypes between healthy human individuals. Note on this clone: The antigen is undetermined.

The CDR3 sequence is 13 residues long. Germline loops: CDR1 MGHDK, CDR2 SYGVNS. TCRdb's table, derived via immunoSEQ multiplex PCR, lists solely in-frame clones and lacks some. Of a few hundred thousand clones in the sample, around 79% are singletons; the top ten hold about an eighth. Study observations and caveats: Represented genetic and exposure-history diversity was restricted by having few donors. Clonotype sharing among donors likely depends on sequencing depth.

Sequencing input: PBMCs. J is TRBJ2-5 and V is TRBV25-1; a possible D gene is TRBD2 (6 bases). The end of the DNA fits TRBJ2-7 better, so the J call may be wrong. The receptor was isolated from a woman aged 40 to 50 in good health. Some clones in this sample may be carry-over from other donors' samples. CDR3 sequence reads: CASSEFGGVEQYF. For the CDR3, the DNA is TGTGCCAGCAGTGAATTTGGAGGGGTCGAGCAGTACTTC.